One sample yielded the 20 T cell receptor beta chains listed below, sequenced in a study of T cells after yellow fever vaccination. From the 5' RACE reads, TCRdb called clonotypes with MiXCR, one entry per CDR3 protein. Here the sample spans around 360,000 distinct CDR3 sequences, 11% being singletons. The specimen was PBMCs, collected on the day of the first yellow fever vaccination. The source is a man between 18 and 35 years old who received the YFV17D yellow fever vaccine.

This CDR3 reads CASSHTGAFQETQYF. The DNA of the CDR3 is TGTGCCAGCAGCCACACGGGGGCATTTCAAGAGACCCAGTACTTC. V usage is TRBV6-2 or TRBV6-3 and J usage is TRBJ2-5, with D possibly being TRBD1 or TRBD2 (6 bases each). CDR3 length: 15 amino acids. V gave up 6 bases and J gave up 2 bases, with 16 bases separating them. Germline loops: CDR1 MNHEY, CDR2 SVGEGT.

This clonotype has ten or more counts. This CDR3 reads CASTLNRGTGELFF. In DNA form, the CDR3 reads TGTGCCAGCACCCTCAACAGGGGCACCGGGGAGCTGTTTTTT. The V gene is TRBV6-1, the J gene TRBJ2-2, with 7 nucleotides matching TRBD1. J was trimmed by 4 bases and V by 7 bases; bases with no gene match: 6. Germline lookup yields CDR1 MNHNS and CDR2 SASEGT. The CDR3 consists of 14 residues.

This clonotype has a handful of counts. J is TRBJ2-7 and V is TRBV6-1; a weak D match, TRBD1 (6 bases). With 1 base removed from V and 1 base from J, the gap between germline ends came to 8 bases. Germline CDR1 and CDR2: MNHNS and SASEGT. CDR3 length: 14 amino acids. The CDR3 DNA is TGTGCCAGCAGTGAAGGGGGGCTATCCTACGAGCAGTACGTC. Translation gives CASSEGGLSYEQYV.

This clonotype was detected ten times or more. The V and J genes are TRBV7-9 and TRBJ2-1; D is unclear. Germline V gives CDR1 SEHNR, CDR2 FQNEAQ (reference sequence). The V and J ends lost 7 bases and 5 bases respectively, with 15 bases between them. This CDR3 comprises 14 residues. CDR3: CASIRSGGNNEQFF. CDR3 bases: TGTGCCAGCATTCGAAGTGGCGGAAACAATGAGCAGTTCTTC.

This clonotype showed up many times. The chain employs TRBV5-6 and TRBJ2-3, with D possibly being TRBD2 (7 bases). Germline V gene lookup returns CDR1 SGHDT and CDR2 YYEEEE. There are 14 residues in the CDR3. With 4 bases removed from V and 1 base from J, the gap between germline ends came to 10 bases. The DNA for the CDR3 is TGTGCCAGCAGCGGGGGGGCCCGCACAGATACGCAGTATTTT. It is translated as CASSGGARTDTQYF.

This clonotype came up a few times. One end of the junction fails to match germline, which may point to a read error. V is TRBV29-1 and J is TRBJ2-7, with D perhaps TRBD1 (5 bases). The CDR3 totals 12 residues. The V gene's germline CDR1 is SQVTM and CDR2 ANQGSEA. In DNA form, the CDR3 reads TGCAGCGTGGAAGGGGAATCCTACGAGCAGTACTTC. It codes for CSVEGESYEQYF.

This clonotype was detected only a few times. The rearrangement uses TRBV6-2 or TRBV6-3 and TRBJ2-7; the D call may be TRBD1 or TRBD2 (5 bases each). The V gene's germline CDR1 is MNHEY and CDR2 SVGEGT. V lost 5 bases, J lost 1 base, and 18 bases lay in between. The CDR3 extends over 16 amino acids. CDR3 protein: CASSKRTPRGSYEQYV. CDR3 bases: TGTGCCAGCAGTAAACGGACACCACGCGGGTCCTACGAGCAGTACGTC.

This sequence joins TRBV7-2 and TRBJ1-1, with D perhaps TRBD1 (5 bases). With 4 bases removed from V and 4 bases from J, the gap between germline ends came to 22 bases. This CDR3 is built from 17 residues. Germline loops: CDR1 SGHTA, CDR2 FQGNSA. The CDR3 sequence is CASSSGGRSGASTEAFF. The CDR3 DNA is TGTGCCAGCAGCTCGGGAGGACGCAGTGGGGCGTCCACTGAAGCTTTCTTT.

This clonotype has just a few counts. The CDR3 loop reads CASSPEAGNYEQYF. The CDR3 nucleotides read TGTGCCAGCAGCCCTGAGGCGGGGAACTACGAGCAGTACTTC. The rearrangement joins TRBV11-1 to TRBJ2-7; D perhaps matches TRBD2 (6 bases). The germline V and J ends were trimmed by 5 bases and 3 bases, with 14 bases remaining between them. This CDR3 has 14 residues. In germline, CDR1 is SGHAT, CDR2 FQDESV (reference sequence).

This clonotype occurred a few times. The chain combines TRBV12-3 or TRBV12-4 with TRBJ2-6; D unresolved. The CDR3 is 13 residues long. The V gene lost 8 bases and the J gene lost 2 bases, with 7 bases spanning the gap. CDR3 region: CASGFPGANVLTF. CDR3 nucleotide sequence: TGTGCCAGCGGGTTCCCTGGGGCCAACGTCCTGACTTTC.

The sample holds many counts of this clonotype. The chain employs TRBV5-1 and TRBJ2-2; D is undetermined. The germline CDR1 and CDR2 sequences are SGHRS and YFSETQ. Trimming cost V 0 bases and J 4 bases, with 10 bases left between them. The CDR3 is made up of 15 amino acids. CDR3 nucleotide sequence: TGCGCCAGCAGCTTGGGAGAGCTTCGCACCGGGGAGCTGTTTTTT. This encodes CASSLGELRTGELFF.

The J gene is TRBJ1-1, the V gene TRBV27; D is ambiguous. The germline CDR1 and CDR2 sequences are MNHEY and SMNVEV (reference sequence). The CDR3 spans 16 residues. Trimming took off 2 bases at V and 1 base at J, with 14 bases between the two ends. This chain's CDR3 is CASSLSLGLWNTEAFF. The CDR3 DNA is TGTGCCAGCAGTTTAAGTCTCGGACTGTGGAACACTGAAGCTTTCTTT.

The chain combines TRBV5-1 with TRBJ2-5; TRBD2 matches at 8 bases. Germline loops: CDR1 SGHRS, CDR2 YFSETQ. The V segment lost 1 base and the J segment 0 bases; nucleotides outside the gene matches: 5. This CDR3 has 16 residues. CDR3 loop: CASSLTTSGNQETQYF. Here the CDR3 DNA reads TGCGCCAGCAGCTTGACAACTAGCGGCAACCAAGAGACCCAGTACTTC.

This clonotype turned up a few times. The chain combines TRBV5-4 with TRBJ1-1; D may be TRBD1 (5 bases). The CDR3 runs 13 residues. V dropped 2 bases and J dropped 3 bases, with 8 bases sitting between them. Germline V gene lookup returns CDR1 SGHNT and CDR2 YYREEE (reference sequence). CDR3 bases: TGTGCCAGCAGCTTTAAGACAGACACTGAAGCTTTCTTT. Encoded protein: CASSFKTDTEAFF.

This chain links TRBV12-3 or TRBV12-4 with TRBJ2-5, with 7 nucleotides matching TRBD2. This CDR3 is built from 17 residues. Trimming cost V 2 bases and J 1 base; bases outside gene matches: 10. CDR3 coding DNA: TGTGCCAGCAGTTTATTTTTGGGGGGGGGAACCCAAGAGACCCAGTACTTC. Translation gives CASSLFLGGGTQETQYF.

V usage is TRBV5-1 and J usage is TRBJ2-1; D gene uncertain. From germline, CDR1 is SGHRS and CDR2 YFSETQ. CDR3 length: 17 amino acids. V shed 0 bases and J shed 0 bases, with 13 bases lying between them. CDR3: CASSLAWASDSYNEQFF. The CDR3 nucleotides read TGCGCCAGCAGCTTGGCCTGGGCAAGTGACTCCTACAATGAGCAGTTCTTC.

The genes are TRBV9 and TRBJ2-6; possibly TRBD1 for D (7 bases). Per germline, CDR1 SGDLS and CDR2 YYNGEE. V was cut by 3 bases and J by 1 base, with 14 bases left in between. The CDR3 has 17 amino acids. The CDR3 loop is CASSAGAGGSGANVLTF. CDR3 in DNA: TGTGCCAGCAGCGCGGGAGCAGGGGGGTCTGGGGCCAACGTCCTGACTTTC.

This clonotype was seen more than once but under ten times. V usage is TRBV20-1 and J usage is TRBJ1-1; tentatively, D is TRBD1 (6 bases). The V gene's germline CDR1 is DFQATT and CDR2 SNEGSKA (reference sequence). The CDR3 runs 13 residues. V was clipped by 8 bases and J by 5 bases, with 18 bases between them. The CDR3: CSPEGGAGTEAFF. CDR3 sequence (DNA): TGCAGTCCTGAAGGGGGGGCAGGGACTGAAGCTTTCTTT.

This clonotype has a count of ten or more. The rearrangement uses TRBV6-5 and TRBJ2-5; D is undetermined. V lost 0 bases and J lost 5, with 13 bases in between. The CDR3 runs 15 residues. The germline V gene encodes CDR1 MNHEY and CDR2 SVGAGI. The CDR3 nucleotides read TGTGCCAGCAGTTACTCTAGTGGGTTGGGTGAGACCCAGTACTTC. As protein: CASSYSSGLGETQYF.

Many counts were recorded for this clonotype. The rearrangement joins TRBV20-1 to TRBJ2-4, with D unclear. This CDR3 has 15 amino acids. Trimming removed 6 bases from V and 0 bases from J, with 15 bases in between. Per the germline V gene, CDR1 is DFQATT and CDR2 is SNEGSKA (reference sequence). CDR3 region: CSALELLLAKNIQYF. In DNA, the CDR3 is TGCAGTGCCCTAGAGTTACTTTTAGCCAAAAACATTCAGTACTTC.